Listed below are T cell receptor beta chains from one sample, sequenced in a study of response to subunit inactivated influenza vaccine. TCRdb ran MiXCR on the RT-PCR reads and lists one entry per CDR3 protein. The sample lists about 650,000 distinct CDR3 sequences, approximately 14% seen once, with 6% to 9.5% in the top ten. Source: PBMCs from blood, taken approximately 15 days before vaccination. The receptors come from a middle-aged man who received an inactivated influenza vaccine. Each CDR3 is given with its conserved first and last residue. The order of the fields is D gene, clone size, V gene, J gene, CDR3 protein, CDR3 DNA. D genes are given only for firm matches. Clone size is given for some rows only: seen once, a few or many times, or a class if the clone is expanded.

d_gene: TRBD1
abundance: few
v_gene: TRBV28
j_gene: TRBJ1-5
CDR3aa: CASSSPTGGSNQPQHF
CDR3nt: TGTGCCAGCAGTTCCCCGACAGGGGGTAGCAATCAGCCCCAGCATTTT

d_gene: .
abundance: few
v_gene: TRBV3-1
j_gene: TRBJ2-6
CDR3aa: CASSQKSGANVLTF
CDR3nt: TGTGCCAGCAGCCAAAAATCTGGGGCCAACGTCCTGACTTTC

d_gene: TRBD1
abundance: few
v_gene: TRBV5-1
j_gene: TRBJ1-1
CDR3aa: CASSLSGQDTEAFF
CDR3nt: TGCGCCAGCAGCTTGTCCGGACAGGACACTGAAGCTTTCTTT

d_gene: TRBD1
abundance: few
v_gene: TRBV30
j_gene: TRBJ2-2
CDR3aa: CAWRDRGRGTGELFF
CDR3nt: TGTGCCTGGAGGGACAGGGGGCGCGGCACCGGGGAGCTGTTTTTT

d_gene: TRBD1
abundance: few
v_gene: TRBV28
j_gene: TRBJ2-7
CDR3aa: CASSPYTGALEQYF
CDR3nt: TGTGCCAGCAGTCCTTATACAGGGGCGCTAGAGCAGTACTTC

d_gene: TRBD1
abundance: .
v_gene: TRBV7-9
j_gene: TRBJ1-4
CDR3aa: CASSPPGQGSEKLFF
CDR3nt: TGTGCCAGCAGCCCCCCGGGACAGGGGAGTGAAAAACTGTTTTTT

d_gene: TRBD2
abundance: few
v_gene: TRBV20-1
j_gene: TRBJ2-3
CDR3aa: CSAILAGGVFTQYF
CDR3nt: TGCAGTGCTATTCTAGCGGGCGGAGTTTTTACGCAGTATTTT

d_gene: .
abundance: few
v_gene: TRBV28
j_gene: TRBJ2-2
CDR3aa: CASSLSGTAGELFF
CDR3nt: TGTGCCAGCAGTTTATCGGGGACGGCCGGGGAGCTGTTTTTT

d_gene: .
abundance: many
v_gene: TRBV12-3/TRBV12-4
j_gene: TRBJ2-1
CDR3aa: CASSLAGGPGNEQFF
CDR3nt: TGTGCCAGCAGTTTAGCGGGGGGGCCGGGGAATGAGCAGTTCTTC

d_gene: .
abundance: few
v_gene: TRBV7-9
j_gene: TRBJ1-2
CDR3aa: CASSFSGVNYGYTF
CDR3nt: TGTGCCAGCAGCTTCTCAGGGGTGAACTATGGCTACACCTTC

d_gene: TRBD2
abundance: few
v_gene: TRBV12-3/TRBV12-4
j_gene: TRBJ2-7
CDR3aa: CASSFASGAITYEQYF
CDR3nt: TGTGCCAGCAGTTTCGCTAGCGGGGCCATCACCTACGAGCAGTACTTC

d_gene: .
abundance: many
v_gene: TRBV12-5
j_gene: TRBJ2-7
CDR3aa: CASDQQRSSYEQYF
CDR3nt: TGTGCTAGTGACCAACAGCGAAGCTCCTACGAGCAGTACTTC

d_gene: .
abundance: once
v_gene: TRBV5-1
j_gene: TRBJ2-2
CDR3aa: CASSLAHRGRVGELCF
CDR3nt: TGCGCCAGCAGCTTGGCCCATCGAGGGCGGGTCGGGGAGCTGTGTTTT

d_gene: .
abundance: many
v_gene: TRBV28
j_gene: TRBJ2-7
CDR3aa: CASSLVGAYEQYF
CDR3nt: TGTGCCAGCAGTTTGGTGGGGGCCTACGAGCAGTACTTC

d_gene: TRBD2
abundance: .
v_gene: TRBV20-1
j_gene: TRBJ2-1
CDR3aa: CSAIPLAGGNNEQFF
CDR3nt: TGCAGTGCCATTCCACTAGCGGGAGGGAACAATGAGCAGTTCTTC

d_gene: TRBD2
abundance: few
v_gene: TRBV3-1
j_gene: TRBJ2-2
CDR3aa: CASSPGTSGSLGTGELFF
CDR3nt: TGTGCCAGCAGCCCCGGGACTAGCGGGAGTCTTGGCACCGGGGAGCTGTTTTTT

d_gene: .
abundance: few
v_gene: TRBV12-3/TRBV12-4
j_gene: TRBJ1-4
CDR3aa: CASSLGGSGNEKLFF
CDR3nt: TGTGCCAGCAGTTTAGGCGGGTCGGGGAATGAAAAACTGTTTTTT

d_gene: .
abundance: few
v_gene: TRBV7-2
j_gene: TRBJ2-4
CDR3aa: CASSLETGPLNIQYF
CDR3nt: TGTGCCAGCAGCTTAGAAACAGGTCCCCTAAACATTCAGTACTTC

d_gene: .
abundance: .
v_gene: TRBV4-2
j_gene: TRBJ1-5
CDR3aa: CASSQRSDGGLLQPQHF
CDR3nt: TGTGCCAGCAGCCAAAGGTCGGACGGAGGTTTGCTACAGCCCCAGCATTTT

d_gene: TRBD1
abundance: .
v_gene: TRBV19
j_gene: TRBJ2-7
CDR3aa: CASSFPGQGFYEQYF
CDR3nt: TGTGCCAGTAGTTTTCCGGGACAGGGATTCTACGAGCAGTACTTC

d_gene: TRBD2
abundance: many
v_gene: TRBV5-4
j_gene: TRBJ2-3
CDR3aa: CASSPYLSGPNTDTQYF
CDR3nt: TGTGCCAGCAGCCCCTACCTTAGCGGGCCTAACACAGATACGCAGTATTTT

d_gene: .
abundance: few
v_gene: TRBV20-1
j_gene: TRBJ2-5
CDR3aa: CSATSPGPAFVETQYF
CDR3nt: TGCAGTGCTACTTCTCCCGGGCCAGCTTTCGTAGAGACCCAGTACTTC

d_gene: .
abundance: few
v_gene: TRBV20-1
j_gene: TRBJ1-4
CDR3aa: CSASRPENEKLFF
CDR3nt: TGCAGTGCCAGCAGGCCCGAAAATGAAAAACTGTTTTTT

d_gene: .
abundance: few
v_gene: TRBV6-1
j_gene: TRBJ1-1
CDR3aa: CASIRDGTEAFF
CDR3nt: TGTGCCAGCATAAGGGATGGGACTGAAGCTTTCTTT

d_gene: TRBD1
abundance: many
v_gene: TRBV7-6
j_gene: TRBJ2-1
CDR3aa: CASSLTGANEQFF
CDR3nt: TGTGCCAGCAGCTTGACAGGGGCTAATGAGCAGTTCTTC

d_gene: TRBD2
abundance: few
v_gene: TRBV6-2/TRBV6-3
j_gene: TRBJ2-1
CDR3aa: CASRREGHEQFF
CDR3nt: TGTGCCAGCAGACGGGAGGGACATGAGCAGTTCTTC

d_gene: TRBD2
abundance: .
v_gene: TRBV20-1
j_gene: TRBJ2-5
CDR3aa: CSARDSGDFQETQYF
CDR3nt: TGCAGTGCTAGAGATAGCGGGGACTTCCAAGAGACCCAGTACTTC

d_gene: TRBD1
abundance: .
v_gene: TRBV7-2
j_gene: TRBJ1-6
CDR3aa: CASSLARQGAFNSPLHF
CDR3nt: TGTGCCAGCAGCTTAGCTAGACAGGGGGCGTTTAATTCACCCCTCCACTTT

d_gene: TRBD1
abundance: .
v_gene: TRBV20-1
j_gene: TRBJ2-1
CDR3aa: CSASPRQGARNEQFF
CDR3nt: TGCAGTGCTAGCCCCAGACAGGGGGCTAGAAATGAGCAGTTCTTC

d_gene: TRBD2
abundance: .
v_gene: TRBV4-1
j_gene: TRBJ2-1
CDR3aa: CASSRGIAGKYNEQFF
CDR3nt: TGCGCCAGCAGCCGTGGCATAGCGGGCAAGTACAATGAGCAGTTCTTC

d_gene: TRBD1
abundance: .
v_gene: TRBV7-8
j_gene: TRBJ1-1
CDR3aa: CASSLSRTGGNTEAFF
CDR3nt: TGTGCCAGCAGCCTATCCCGGACAGGGGGCAACACTGAAGCTTTCTTT

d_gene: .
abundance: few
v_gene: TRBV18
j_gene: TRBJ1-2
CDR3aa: CASSPPADIYGYTF
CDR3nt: TGTGCCAGCTCACCACCGGCGGATATCTATGGCTACACCTTC

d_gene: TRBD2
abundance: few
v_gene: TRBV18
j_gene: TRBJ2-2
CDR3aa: CASSPLLIAGPANTGELFF
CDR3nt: TGTGCCAGCTCACCACTGTTAATAGCGGGACCCGCGAACACCGGGGAGCTGTTTTTT

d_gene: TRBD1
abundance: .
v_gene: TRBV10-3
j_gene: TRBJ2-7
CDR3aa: CAISESMPRQGAGYEQYF
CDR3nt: TGTGCCATCAGTGAGTCGATGCCAAGACAGGGGGCGGGCTACGAGCAGTACTTC

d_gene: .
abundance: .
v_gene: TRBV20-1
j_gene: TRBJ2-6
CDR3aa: CSARDIGAALYSGANVLTF
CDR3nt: TGCAGTGCTAGAGATATCGGGGCAGCATTATACTCTGGGGCCAACGTCCTGACTTTC

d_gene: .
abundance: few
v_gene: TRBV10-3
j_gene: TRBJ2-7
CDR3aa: CAISERSPGTGSYEQYF
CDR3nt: TGTGCCATCAGTGAGCGGAGCCCCGGGACTGGCTCCTACGAGCAGTACTTC

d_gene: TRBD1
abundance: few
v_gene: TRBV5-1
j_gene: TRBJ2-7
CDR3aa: CASSSRQGNEQYF
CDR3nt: TGCGCCAGCAGCTCCCGACAGGGAAACGAGCAGTACTTC

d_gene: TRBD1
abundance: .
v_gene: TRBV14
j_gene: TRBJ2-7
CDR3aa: CASSQDQGDRGHEQYF
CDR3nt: TGTGCCAGCAGCCAAGATCAAGGGGACAGGGGGCACGAGCAGTACTTC

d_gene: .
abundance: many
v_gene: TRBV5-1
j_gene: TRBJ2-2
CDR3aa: CASSLGPNTGELFF
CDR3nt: TGTGCCAGCAGCTTAGGCCCGAACACCGGGGAGCTGTTTTTT

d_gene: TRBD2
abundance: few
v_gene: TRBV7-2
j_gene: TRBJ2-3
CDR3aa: CASSSLAGTPPDTQYF
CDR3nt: TGTGCCAGCAGCTCCCTAGCGGGAACCCCCCCAGATACGCAGTATTTT

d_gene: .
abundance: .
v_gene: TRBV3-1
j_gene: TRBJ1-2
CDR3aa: CASSHGRGYTF
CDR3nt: TGTGCCAGCAGCCATGGGAGAGGCTACACCTTC

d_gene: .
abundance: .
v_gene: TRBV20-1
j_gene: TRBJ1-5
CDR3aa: CSAAPALGNQPQHF
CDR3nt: TGCAGTGCTGCCCCCGCCCTGGGCAATCAGCCCCAGCATTTT

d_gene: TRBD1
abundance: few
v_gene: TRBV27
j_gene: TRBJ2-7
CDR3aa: CASSRQGFTYEQYF
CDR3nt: TGTGCCAGCAGTCGACAGGGTTTCACCTACGAGCAGTACTTC

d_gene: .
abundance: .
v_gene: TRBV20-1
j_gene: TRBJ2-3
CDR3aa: CSARYAGTDTQYF
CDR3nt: TGCAGTGCTAGATATGCAGGCACAGATACGCAGTATTTT

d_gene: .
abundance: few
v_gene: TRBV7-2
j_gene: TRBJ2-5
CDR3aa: CASSQAGTRQETQYF
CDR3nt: TGTGCCAGCAGCCAGGCCGGGACGAGGCAAGAGACCCAGTACTTC

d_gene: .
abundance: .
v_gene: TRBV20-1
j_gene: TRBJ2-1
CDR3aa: CSVDGNLNNEQFF
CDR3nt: TGCAGTGTCGATGGAAACTTGAACAATGAGCAGTTCTTC

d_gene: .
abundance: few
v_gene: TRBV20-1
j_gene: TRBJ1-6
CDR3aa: CSARGTANNSPLHF
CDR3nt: TGCAGTGCTAGAGGGACAGCTAATAATTCACCCCTCCACTTT

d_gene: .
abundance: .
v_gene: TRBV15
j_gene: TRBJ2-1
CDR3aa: CATSRDLVDGPYNEQFF
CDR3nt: TGTGCCACCAGCAGAGATCTGGTGGACGGGCCCTACAATGAGCAGTTCTTC

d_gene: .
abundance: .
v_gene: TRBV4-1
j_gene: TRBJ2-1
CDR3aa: CASSQGSIGRDLYNEQFF
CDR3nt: TGCGCCAGCAGCCAAGGTTCAATCGGGCGGGACCTCTACAATGAGCAGTTCTTC